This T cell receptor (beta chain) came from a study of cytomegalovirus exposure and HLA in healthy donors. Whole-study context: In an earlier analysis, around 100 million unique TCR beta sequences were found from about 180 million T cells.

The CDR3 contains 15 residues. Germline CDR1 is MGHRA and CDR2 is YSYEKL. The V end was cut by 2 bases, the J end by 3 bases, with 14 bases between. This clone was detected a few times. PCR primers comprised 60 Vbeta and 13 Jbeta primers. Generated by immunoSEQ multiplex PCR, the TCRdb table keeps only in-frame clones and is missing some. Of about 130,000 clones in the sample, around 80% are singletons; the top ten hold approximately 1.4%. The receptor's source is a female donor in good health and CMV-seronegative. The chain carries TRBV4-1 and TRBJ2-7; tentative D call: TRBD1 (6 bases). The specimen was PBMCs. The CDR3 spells CASSQIGVGGYEQYF. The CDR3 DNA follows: TGCGCCAGCAGCCAAATTGGTGTAGGGGGCTACGAGCAGTACTTC.